This TCR beta chain is from a study of blood T cell repertoires in COVID-19. Across the whole study: Samples came from the United States, Italy and Spain, spanning acute and convalescent COVID-19. Sources were T cells, B-cell-depleted T cells, or PBMCs; the material itself was cDNA or gDNA.

Original methodology: Estimation of nucleated cell counts relied on the amplification of reference gene primers. Produced via immunoSEQ multiplex PCR; TCRdb's table is partial and in-frame only. D and trimming come from the DNA, and the V and J calls and clone size come from that table. Among some 120,000 clones listed, around 81% were seen once. Looked up from germline, CDR1 is SGHRS and CDR2 is YFSETQ. The trim removed 3 bases at V and 6 bases at J, leaving 15 bases unmatched. CDR3 length: 16 residues. The chain recombines TRBV5-1 with TRBJ2-7; 7 bases agree with TRBD2. The sequence derives from a human donor in a cohort sampled during active COVID-19. The sequenced sample consisted of peripheral blood. The CDR3 nucleotides are TGCGCCAGCAGCTCGTCGGGGGGACTTAGGAGGAGCGAGCAGTACTTC. This gives the protein CASSSSGGLRRSEQYF.